These 31 T cell receptor beta chains originate from one sample sequenced in a study of cytomegalovirus exposure and HLA in healthy donors. Vbeta (60) and Jbeta (13) primers were used in the PCR. TCRdb keeps only in-frame clones here, not all; method: immunoSEQ multiplex PCR. In the table there are hundreds of thousands of clones, 72% of which are singletons. Sequenced: PBMCs. These receptors all come from a female donor in good health and CMV-seronegative.

V is TRBV6-1 and J is TRBJ1-2; possibly TRBD1 for D (5 bases). The CDR3 has 15 residues. Germline assignment: CDR1 MNHNS and CDR2 SASEGT. V dropped 6 bases and J dropped 4 bases, with 18 bases sitting between them. The CDR3 loop reads CASSQASGGLYGYTF. As DNA, the CDR3 is TGTGCCAGCAGCCAAGCGTCGGGGGGACTCTATGGCTACACCTTC.

The J gene is TRBJ1-3, the V gene TRBV28; 7 bases agree with TRBD1. The CDR3 length is 15 residues. J lost 2 bases, V lost 5 bases, and 6 bases had no gene match. CDR1 is MDHEN, CDR2 SYDVKM, per germline. CDR3 DNA sequence: TGTGCCAGCAGTCCACAGGGGTCGCCTGGAAACACCATATATTTT. Amino acids: CASSPQGSPGNTIYF.

The CDR3 sequence: CSVAREPETQYF. Here the CDR3 DNA reads TGCAGCGTCGCTCGGGAGCCAGAGACCCAGTACTTC. This chain uses TRBV29-1 with TRBJ2-5, with D maybe TRBD2 (6 bases). CDR3 length equals 12 residues. The germline V and J ends were trimmed by 6 bases and 4 bases, with 12 bases remaining between them. In germline, CDR1 is SQVTM, CDR2 ANQGSEA.

This clone was seen only once. The rearrangement links TRBV28 to TRBJ2-7, with 9 bases that match TRBD2. Trimming took 6 bases from V and 0 from J; bases not matched to a gene: 9. Germline V gene data show CDR1 as MDHEN and CDR2 as SYDVKM. The CDR3 has 16 amino acids. The CDR3 bases are TGTGCCAGCAGGACCTCTGGGCGGGAGGGCTCCTACGAGCAGTACTTC. This encodes CASRTSGREGSYEQYF.

This chain connects TRBV27 to TRBJ2-7; 11 nucleotides align to TRBD2. Trimming cost V 6 bases and J 6 bases; bases outside gene matches: 10. Germline CDR1 and CDR2: MNHEY and SMNVEV (reference sequence). The CDR3 spans 15 residues. The CDR3 loop is CASSTSGLAGGEQYF. The CDR3 region has the DNA TGTGCCAGCAGCACGTCGGGGCTAGCGGGAGGCGAGCAGTACTTC.

The V and J genes are TRBV30 and TRBJ2-7, with TRBD2 matching over 7 bases. J lost 5 bases, V lost 2 bases, and 15 bases had no gene match. CDR3 length equals 16 residues. Germline V gives CDR1 GTSNPN, CDR2 SVGIG (reference sequence). The DNA of the CDR3 is TGTGCCTGGAGTTCTAGCTTCCGGGACTACTACGACGAGCAGTACTTC. This sequence encodes CAWSSSFRDYYDEQYF.

The chain links TRBV6-6 to TRBJ2-3; weak D call: TRBD1 (5 bases). The germline gives CDR1 MNHNY, CDR2 SVGAGI (reference sequence). The V gene lost 6 bases and the J gene lost 6 bases, with 13 bases spanning the gap. CDR3 length equals 13 residues. CDR3 bases: TGTGCCAGCAGGACATTGAAGGGGGATACGCAGTATTTT. Translation gives CASRTLKGDTQYF.

The chain couples TRBV29-1 to TRBJ2-4; TRBD2 might be the D (6 bases). CDR1 and CDR2 (germline): SQVTM, ANQGSEA. This CDR3 has 15 amino acids. V lost 0 bases, J lost 7 bases, and 16 bases lay in between. CDR3 nucleotides: TGCAGCGTTGAAGAAACCAGGGCCCGGGGGAACATTCAGTACTTC. Amino acids: CSVEETRARGNIQYF.

The rearrangement uses TRBV11-1 and TRBJ1-1, with TRBD1 matching over 7 bases. V lost 0 bases and J lost 4; bases outside the gene matches: 11. The CDR3 is 17 amino acids. Germline V lookup: CDR1 SGHAT, CDR2 FQDESV (reference sequence). CDR3 nucleotides: TGTGCCAGCAGCTTAGCGGGAGATAAACCAGGGGGCACTGAAGCTTTCTTT. It translates to CASSLAGDKPGGTEAFF.

The V gene is TRBV5-1, the J gene TRBJ2-7, with no clear D. In germline, CDR1 is SGHRS, CDR2 YFSETQ. This CDR3 comprises 14 residues. Trimming left V 0 bases short and J 2 bases short, with 9 bases between. The CDR3 nucleotides are TGCGCCAGCAGCTTGGACGGTTTACCCTACGAGCAGTACTTC. Translating it yields CASSLDGLPYEQYF.

The chain couples TRBV2 to TRBJ1-1, with D hard to call. Germline loops: CDR1 SNHLY, CDR2 FYNNEI. V gave up 0 bases and J gave up 7 bases, with 3 bases separating them. The CDR3 runs 11 residues. The CDR3 here is CASSEAREAFF. In DNA form, the CDR3 reads TGTGCCAGCAGTGAAGCCCGTGAAGCTTTCTTT.

CDR3 region: CASSFLGQAVYEQYF. In DNA, the CDR3 is TGTGCCAGCAGTTTCCTCGGACAGGCCGTCTACGAGCAGTACTTC. The rearrangement links TRBV27 to TRBJ2-7; 7 bases are a match to TRBD1. The CDR3 is made up of 15 amino acids. Trimming at V came to 3 bases and at J to 3 bases, leaving 8 bases not matched to a gene. Germline V gives CDR1 MNHEY, CDR2 SMNVEV (reference sequence).

This clone has only one observation. The V and J genes are TRBV2 and TRBJ1-1, with D unresolved. Germline CDR1 SNHLY, CDR2 FYNNEI. V lost 7 bases and J lost 5, with 17 bases in between. There are 14 residues in the CDR3. The CDR3 region is CASIDGGSRTEAFF. The CDR3 bases are TGTGCCAGCATTGATGGTGGGTCGAGGACTGAAGCTTTCTTT.

For this clone: At one end the junction does not follow the germline gene, possibly because of a read error. The chain joins TRBV7-9 to TRBJ1-2; TRBD1 matches 9 bases. Germline-derived CDR1 and CDR2 are SEHNR and FQNEAQ (reference sequence). The CDR3 spans 14 residues. CDR3 region: CSSSSGQGNYGYTF. CDR3 nucleotides: TGTTCCAGCAGCTCGGGACAGGGAAACTATGGCTACACCTTC. The full variable domain, its missing parts supplied by reference TRBV7-9 and TRBJ1-2, is DTGVSQNPRHKITKRGQNVTFRCDPISEHNRLYWYRQTLGQGPEFLTYFQNEAQLEKSRLLSDRFSAERPKGSFSTLEIQRTEQGDSAMYLCSSSSGQGNYGYTFGSGTRLTVV.

V gene TRBV19 combines with J gene TRBJ2-2, with D possibly matching TRBD1 (6 bases). V was trimmed by 4 bases and J by 6 bases, leaving 15 bases between them. There are 15 residues in the CDR3. CDR1 and CDR2 from the germline V gene are LNHDA and SQIVND (reference sequence). The CDR3: CASSNPGEPSGELFF. In DNA, the CDR3 is TGTGCCAGTAGTAATCCAGGGGAGCCTTCCGGGGAGCTGTTTTTT.

The chain links TRBV14 to TRBJ2-5; 7 bases are a match to TRBD2. The length of the CDR3 is 16 residues. Germline assignment: CDR1 SGHDN and CDR2 FVKESK. V lost 2 bases, J lost 4 bases, and 10 bases stayed unmatched. This chain's CDR3 is CASSQSGGGSGETQYF. The CDR3 DNA follows: TGTGCCAGCAGCCAAAGTGGTGGCGGGAGTGGAGAGACCCAGTACTTC.

The CDR3 nucleotides read TGCGCCAGCAGCTCCTATAGCGGGTTCTCCACAGATACGCAGTATTTT. This gives the protein CASSSYSGFSTDTQYF. The chain links TRBV5-1 to TRBJ2-3; 7 bases agree with TRBD2. The ends lost 3 bases at V and 2 bases at J; junction bases unmatched: 9. The CDR3 totals 16 residues. CDR1 SGHRS and CDR2 YFSETQ come from the germline V gene.

This clone was observed a few times. The rearrangement links TRBV5-1 to TRBJ2-7; D is perhaps TRBD1 (5 bases). The CDR3 spans 14 residues. V lost 0 bases and J 2 bases, leaving 9 bases between the germline ends. CDR1 and CDR2 (germline): SGHRS, YFSETQ. The DNA for the CDR3 is TGCGCCAGCAGCTTGGGACAGCCAACCTACGAGCAGTACTTC. Amino acids: CASSLGQPTYEQYF. The full variable domain, with the rest looked up from reference TRBV5-1 and TRBJ2-7, is KAGVTQTPRYLIKTRGQQVTLSCSPISGHRSVSWYQQTPGQGLQFLFEYFSETQRNKGNFPGRFSGRQFSNSRSEMNVSTLELGDSALYLCASSLGQPTYEQYFGPGTRLTVT.

This clone has a single count. The chain uses TRBV28 and TRBJ2-2, with a possible D match to TRBD1 (6 bases). V lost 6 bases and J 0 bases, leaving 11 bases between the germline ends. CDR3 length: 15 residues. Germline CDR1 MDHEN, CDR2 SYDVKM. The chain's CDR3 is CASSLGQPNTGELFF. DNA for the CDR3: TGTGCCAGCAGCCTTGGACAGCCGAACACCGGGGAGCTGTTTTTT.

The table lists this clone with a count of one. The chain joins TRBV5-6 to TRBJ1-1; the D gene is possibly TRBD1 (5 bases). The CDR3 has 14 residues. Trimming stripped 0 bases from V and 10 bases from J, with 16 bases between. Germline V gene lookup returns CDR1 SGHDT and CDR2 YYEEEE. The CDR3 is CASSLVREPRGAFF. Here the CDR3 DNA reads TGTGCCAGCAGCTTGGTCAGGGAACCAAGAGGAGCTTTCTTT.

The chain carries TRBV28 and TRBJ2-2, with 7 nucleotides matching TRBD1. J gave up 5 bases and V 6 bases, and 12 bases lay outside the gene matches. This CDR3 has 16 amino acids. CDR1 is MDHEN and CDR2 is SYDVKM in the germline V gene. CDR3 nucleotide sequence: TGTGCCAGCAGCTATAACCTACAGGGGCTGACCGGGGAGCTGTTTTTT. Its translation: CASSYNLQGLTGELFF.

J is TRBJ1-1 and V is TRBV10-1, with D unclear. V was shortened by 7 bases and J by 2 bases, with 11 bases between the two germline ends. Germline CDR1 is WNHNN and CDR2 is SYGVQD (reference sequence). The CDR3 is 13 amino acids. This CDR3 is CASTETANTEAFF. The CDR3 nucleotides are TGCGCCAGCACCGAAACAGCAAACACTGAAGCTTTCTTT.

V and J are TRBV19 and TRBJ2-5, with 7 bases fitting TRBD2. Germline CDR1 LNHDA, CDR2 SQIVND (reference sequence). The ends lost 3 bases at V and 4 bases at J; junction bases unmatched: 14. The length of the CDR3 is 17 residues. The CDR3 here is CASSMGGSGRAAETQYF. CDR3 DNA sequence: TGTGCCAGTAGTATGGGAGGGTCAGGGCGGGCTGCAGAGACCCAGTACTTC.

The J gene is TRBJ2-7, the V gene TRBV9; TRBD2 matches 8 bases. The germline CDR1 and CDR2 sequences are SGDLS and YYNGEE. The CDR3 is 17 residues long. V lost 3 bases and J lost 7; bases outside the gene matches: 18. The CDR3 here is CASSAPPSPGGQSEQYF. DNA for the CDR3: TGTGCCAGCAGCGCACCCCCTTCCCCGGGAGGGCAGTCGGAGCAGTACTTC.

The chain employs TRBV6-6 and TRBJ2-1; TRBD2 agrees at 9 bases. Germline lookup yields CDR1 MNHNY and CDR2 SVGAGI (reference sequence). The CDR3 contains 15 residues. The J segment lost 3 bases and the V segment lost 8 bases, leaving 8 bases of the junction unmatched. CDR3 DNA: TGTGCCAGCGGCACAAGGACTAGCGTCTACAATGAGCAGTTCTTC. Encoded protein: CASGTRTSVYNEQFF.

The DNA for the CDR3 is TGCGCCAGCAGCTTGGAACGGGGAACAGATACGCAGTATTTT. Protein: CASSLERGTDTQYF. This chain joins TRBV5-1 and TRBJ2-3; TRBD2 might be the D (5 bases). Germline V CDR1 and CDR2: SGHRS, YFSETQ. This CDR3 has 14 amino acids. V was clipped by 0 bases and J by 3 bases, with 8 bases between them.

The chain links TRBV5-1 to TRBJ1-2; TRBD1 aligns across 7 bases. Germline V CDR1 and CDR2: SGHRS, YFSETQ. This CDR3 region has 15 residues. Losses at the gene ends were 7 bases for V and 0 bases for J; bases not matched to a gene: 9. The CDR3 coding sequence is TGCGCCAGCCTTCCCTCCGGGACAGCTAACTATGGCTACACCTTC. Translation: CASLPSGTANYGYTF.

Points on this clone: Its ends do not fully match the called genes, so a read error is possible. The gene calls are TRBV7-9 and TRBJ2-1, with 13 bases aligning to TRBD2. There are 17 residues in the CDR3. Germline V gene data show CDR1 as SEHNR and CDR2 as FQNEAQ (reference sequence). The CDR3 bases are TGTTCCAGCAGCCCAGAAACCCCGGGACTAGCGGGAATGGTGCAGTTCTTC. Its translation is CSSSPETPGLAGMVQFF.

The V gene is TRBV6-1, the J gene TRBJ2-2; 10 positions match TRBD1. The V segment lost 6 bases and the J segment 3 bases; nucleotides outside the gene matches: 4. CDR1 and CDR2 (germline): MNHNS, SASEGT. The CDR3 has 15 residues. The CDR3 coding sequence is TGTGCCAGCAGGGGGACAGGGGCCTACACCGGGGAGCTGTTTTTT. This sequence encodes CASRGTGAYTGELFF.

This clone was detected only a few times. The genes are TRBV25-1 and TRBJ2-7; D possibly corresponds to TRBD1 (6 bases). V lost 4 bases, J lost 0 bases, and 16 bases lay in between. Germline V gives CDR1 MGHDK, CDR2 SYGVNS. The CDR3 consists of 16 residues. CDR3 sequence: CASSGTPGHSSYEQYF. The CDR3 bases are TGTGCCAGCAGTGGCACCCCGGGACATAGCTCCTACGAGCAGTACTTC.

The chain uses TRBV14 and TRBJ2-2; D is perhaps TRBD2 (5 bases). CDR3 size: 14 residues. Trimming took off 2 bases at V and 6 bases at J, with 10 bases between the two ends. Per germline, CDR1 SGHDN and CDR2 FVKESK. Here the CDR3 reads CASSQRERAGELFF. CDR3 coding DNA: TGTGCCAGCAGCCAAAGGGAGAGGGCCGGGGAGCTGTTTTTT. Full variable domain (rest looked up from reference TRBV14 and TRBJ2-2): EAGVTQFPSHSVIEKGQTVTLRCDPISGHDNLYWYRRVMGKEIKFLLHFVKESKQDESGMPNNRFLAERTGGTYSTLKVQPAELEDSGVYFCASSQRERAGELFFGEGSRLTVL.